These 18 T cell receptor beta chains came from one sample sequenced in a study of post-analysis software for immune sequencing data. Study outcomes and limitations: Included in a set of about 5 TRBV segments more frequent in patients than controls were TRBV5-6, TRBV5-1 and TRBV20-1.

Carried by the TCR beta cDNA libraries were unique molecular identifiers. TCRdb reprocessed the PCR reads with MiXCR, giving one entry per CDR3 protein. This sample has some 190,000 distinct CDR3 sequences, with 25% to 30% found just once. Which antigens these TCRs recognize remains unknown. Sequences were obtained from blood. The origin of the receptors is a girl under 18 with multiple sclerosis.

A word on this clonotype: This may stem from a read error, because a much larger clone lies one nucleotide away. J is TRBJ2-5 and V is TRBV5-6, with unresolved D. From germline, CDR1 is SGHDT and CDR2 YYEEEE. The CDR3 is 14 amino acids. Trimming pared 1 base from V and 11 bases from J, leaving 18 bases between. The CDR3, as DNA: TGTGCCAGCAGCTTGTGGAGAGGCAGTGGTGAGCAGTACTTC. Protein: CASSLWRGSGEQYF. Together with reference TRBV5-6 and TRBJ2-5, the CDR3 gives the full variable domain: DAGVTQSPTHLIKTRGQQVTLRCSPKSGHDTVSWYQQALGQGPQFIFQYYEEEERQRGNFPDRFSGHQFPNYSSELNVNALLLGDSALYLCASSLWRGSGEQYFGPGTRLLVL.

This sequence joins TRBV6-5 and TRBJ1-5; D unclear. V lost 0 bases, J lost 2 bases, and 11 bases lay in between. The CDR3 has 16 residues. Germline V lookup: CDR1 MNHEY, CDR2 SVGAGI. DNA of the CDR3: TGTGCCAGCAGTTACTCGACGGCACCCGGCAATCAGCCCCAGCATTTT. Translation: CASSYSTAPGNQPQHF.

As to this clonotype: This could be a read error, since a much larger clone is one nucleotide away. This sequence joins TRBV12-3 or TRBV12-4 and TRBJ1-2; D perhaps matches TRBD1 (5 bases). The length of the CDR3 is 16 residues. Trimming stripped 7 bases from V and 3 bases from J, with 21 bases between. The CDR3 DNA reads as TGTGCCAGCAAGTCTCGGGGCACAGCCGCGGACTATGGCTACACCTTC. This encodes CASKSRGTAADYGYTF.

This clonotype was seen a few times. This chain uses TRBV7-9 with TRBJ2-7; 11 positions agree with TRBD1. Looked up from germline, CDR1 is SEHNR and CDR2 is FQNEAQ (reference sequence). The V gene end was trimmed by 5 bases and the J gene end by 5 bases; junction bases not matched to a gene: 5. The CDR3 covers 14 residues. The CDR3 coding sequence is TGTGCCAGCAGCCTTGGACAGGGGGCAGACGAGCAGTACTTC. As protein: CASSLGQGADEQYF.

There are a few counts of this clonotype. The V gene is TRBV6-1, the J gene TRBJ1-2, with D uncertain. The CDR3 covers 15 residues. V shed 8 bases and J shed 0 bases, with 16 bases lying between them. Germline assignment: CDR1 MNHNS and CDR2 SASEGT. The CDR3 bases are TGTGCCAGCTCCTACAATTTTCAATCTAACTATGGCTACACCTTC. Amino acids: CASSYNFQSNYGYTF.

This clonotype occurred many times. The rearrangement joins TRBV7-2 to TRBJ1-2; D unresolved. The V and J ends lost 6 bases and 7 bases respectively, with 12 bases between them. The CDR3 has 12 amino acids. Germline V gene lookup returns CDR1 SGHTA and CDR2 FQGNSA. CDR3 region: CASSQRPRGYTF. CDR3 nucleotides: TGTGCCAGCAGTCAAAGGCCCCGTGGCTACACCTTC.

This clonotype has ten or more counts. The CDR3 here is CSARGQGVGYGYTF. CDR3 in DNA: TGCAGTGCTAGAGGGCAGGGCGTAGGCTATGGCTACACCTTC. J is TRBJ1-2 and V is TRBV20-1; D is possibly TRBD1 (5 bases). The CDR3 sequence is 14 residues long. Per the germline V gene, CDR1 is DFQATT and CDR2 is SNEGSKA (reference sequence). V lost 1 base, J lost 4 bases, and 13 bases lay in between.

This clonotype was seen a handful of times. One end of the junction fails to match germline, which may point to a read error. J is TRBJ2-1 and V is TRBV7-6, with TRBD2 matching 7 bases. The length of the CDR3 is 17 residues. Per the germline V gene, CDR1 is SGHVS and CDR2 is FNYEAQ. CDR3 sequence (DNA): TGTGCCAGCAGCTTAACCCCACTAGCGACTTCTTACAATGGGCAGTTCTTC. Residues: CASSLTPLATSYNGQFF.

This clonotype was seen ten or more times. This sequence may be a read error, since a much larger clone differs from it by one base. The rearrangement uses TRBV18 and TRBJ2-5; D ambiguous. The V gene lost 5 bases and the J gene lost 3 bases, with 4 bases spanning the gap. The CDR3 runs 11 residues. Germline loops: CDR1 KGHSH, CDR2 LQKENI. CDR3: CASSREETQYF. CDR3 nucleotides: TGTGCCAGCTCAAGGGAAGAGACCCAGTACTTC. The full variable domain, rest sourced from reference TRBV18 and TRBJ2-5, is NAGVMQNPRHLVRRRGQEARLRCSPMKGHSHVYWYRQLPEEGLKFMVYLQKENIIDESGMPKERFSAEFPKEGPSILRIQQVVRGDSAAYFCASSREETQYFGPGTRLLVL.

Comment on this clonotype: A much more abundant neighbour one base away suggests this may be a read error. This rearrangement joins TRBV29-1 to TRBJ2-7; D is unresolved. The CDR3 runs 12 residues. The germline V gene has CDR1 SQVTM and CDR2 ANQGSEA. The CDR3 loop is CSVEVLRETQDF. In DNA, the CDR3 is TGCAGCGTTGAAGTATTGCGCGAGACCCAGGACTTC.

This clonotype appeared many times. The CDR3 spells CASSLVGADTQYF. Here the CDR3 DNA reads TGTGCCAGCAGCTTGGTTGGGGCAGATACGCAGTATTTT. The chain combines TRBV5-4 with TRBJ2-3; no clear D. This CDR3 has 13 amino acids. Trimming left V 0 bases short and J 4 bases short, with 6 bases between. Germline V gives CDR1 SGHNT, CDR2 YYREEE (reference sequence).

This clonotype was seen a few times. At one boundary the junction diverges from the germline segment, which might be a read error. This rearrangement joins TRBV20-1 to TRBJ2-5, with D maybe TRBD2 (5 bases). Per the germline V gene, CDR1 is DFQATT and CDR2 is SNEGSKA (reference sequence). This CDR3 region has 12 residues. The CDR3 sequence: CRASGTPGSQYF. CDR3 in DNA: TGCAGGGCTAGTGGTACCCCTGGGAGCCAGTACTTC.

V is TRBV7-2 and J is TRBJ1-6, with 7 bases fitting TRBD1. This CDR3 comprises 16 residues. Unmatched junction bases numbered 6, after V lost 1 base and J lost 6 bases. Germline CDR1 SGHTA, CDR2 FQGNSA. CDR3 DNA: TGTGCCAGCAGCTTAGGTGGGGGACAGACTAATTCACCCCTCCACTTT. Protein product: CASSLGGGQTNSPLHF.

This clonotype was picked up many times. The rearrangement joins TRBV10-1 to TRBJ2-3; D not certain. In germline, CDR1 is WNHNN, CDR2 SYGVQD (reference sequence). The CDR3 covers 13 residues. V shed 6 bases and J shed 6 bases, with 13 bases lying between them. The CDR3 here is CASSGIYMDTQYF. DNA of the CDR3: TGCGCCAGCAGCGGTATCTATATGGATACGCAGTATTTT.

This clonotype showed up many times. The J gene is TRBJ2-7, the V gene TRBV20-1, with TRBD1 matching over 8 bases. J gave up 4 bases and V 2 bases, and 10 bases lay outside the gene matches. Germline CDR1 is DFQATT and CDR2 is SNEGSKA (reference sequence). CDR3 length equals 15 residues. Written as DNA, the CDR3 is TGCAGTGCTAGATCCAACAGGGGGTTTCGGTACGAGCAGTACTTC. Translation gives CSARSNRGFRYEQYF.

The CDR3 DNA follows: TGTGCCAGCGGGAAAGGAGCGGGGGGCTTACAAGAGACCCAGTACTTC. It encodes CASGKGAGGLQETQYF. The rearrangement links TRBV6-6 to TRBJ2-5; 9 nucleotides agree with TRBD2. This CDR3 has 16 amino acids. V shed 8 bases, J shed 2 bases, and the junction held 12 bases outside the gene matches. Germline values: CDR1 MNHNY, CDR2 SVGAGI (reference sequence).

This clonotype occurred many times. The chain recombines TRBV12-3 or TRBV12-4 with TRBJ2-1; TRBD2 is a possible D gene (7 bases). The CDR3 sequence is 14 residues long. Trimming pared 7 bases from V and 9 bases from J, leaving 19 bases between. The CDR3 region has the DNA TGTGCCAGCAACCCGAGGGCGGGGGCCGGTGAGCAGTTCTTC. Translation gives CASNPRAGAGEQFF.

In regard to this clonotype: A much larger clone lies a single base off, so this may be a read error. This chain links TRBV20-1 with TRBJ2-3; unclear D gene. V was pared by 5 bases and J by 8 bases, with 11 bases between. Per germline, CDR1 DFQATT and CDR2 SNEGSKA (reference sequence). The length of the CDR3 is 11 residues. The CDR3 DNA sequence: TGCAGTGCTTTACTGGGTAGTACGCAGTATTTT. It encodes CSALLGSTQYF.